This T cell receptor beta chain was sequenced for a study of graft-versus-host responses after intestinal transplantation. Study conclusions and caveats: GvH clones surfaced in recipient marrow, some emerging earlier in ileum or blood. With peak circulating GvH clone levels came an association with early post-transplant HvG declines.

The CDR3 totals 16 residues. Germline CDR1 and CDR2: GTSNPN and SVGIG (reference sequence). A note on this clone: What it binds is unknown. One end of the junction varies from germline; a read error may be responsible.

Data came from immunoSEQ multiplex PCR; TCRdb stores just in-frame clones and leaves some out. In the table there are over 65,000 clones, approximately 90% of which are singletons. The source material was unstimulated CD8+ T cells sorted from spleen or lymph node cells, sampled before transplant. The origin of this receptor is a human donor who was the organ donor for an intestinal transplant. The chain recombines TRBV30 with TRBJ2-1; TRBD2 aligns across 9 bases. The CDR3 DNA follows: TGTGCCTGGGGTGTATTGAGTAGCGGGAGTCTGTATGAGCAGTTCTTC. This translates into CAWGVLSSGSLYEQFF.